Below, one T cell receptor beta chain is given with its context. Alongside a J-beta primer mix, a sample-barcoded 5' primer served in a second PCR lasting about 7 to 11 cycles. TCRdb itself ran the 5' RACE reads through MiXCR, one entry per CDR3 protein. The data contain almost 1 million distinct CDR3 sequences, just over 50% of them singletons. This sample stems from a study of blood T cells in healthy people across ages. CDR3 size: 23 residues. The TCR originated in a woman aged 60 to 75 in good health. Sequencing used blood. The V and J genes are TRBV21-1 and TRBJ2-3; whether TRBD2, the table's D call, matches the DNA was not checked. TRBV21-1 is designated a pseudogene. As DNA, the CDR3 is TGTGCCAGCAGCAAAGAGCCGAGGATATTATGCACTAGCGGGAGCGTCGGCACAGATACGCAGTATTTT. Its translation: CASSKEPRILCTSGSVGTDTQYF.